This T cell receptor (beta chain) is from a study of OX40 agonist ivuxolimab in advanced cancers. Repertoires were generated with immunoSEQ multiplex PCR, while TCRdb's copy carries only in-frame clones and drops some. The profile shows about 77,000 clones, 87% of them singletons. Regarding the study as a whole: Relative to CD4+, CD8+ T cells held more expanded clones on average.

This clone was seen more than once but under ten times. Its antigen is unidentified. CDR1 MGHDK and CDR2 SYGVNS come from the germline V gene. J was trimmed by 6 bases and V by 3 bases; bases with no gene match: 10. The CDR3 consists of 15 residues. The origin of this receptor is an adult with an advanced solid tumor such as melanoma, head and neck, liver or kidney cancer. The sample here was CD4+ or CD8+ T cells sorted from blood, taken in a trial of the OX40 agonist ivuxolimab. J is TRBJ1-2 and V is TRBV25-1; 7 bases are shared with TRBD1. The CDR3: CASSDFSYGTDGYTF. As DNA, the CDR3 is TGTGCCAGCAGTGATTTTTCCTACGGGACAGATGGCTACACCTTC.